The clone carrying this T cell receptor beta chain was picked up one time. Its antigen remains unknown. The assay was immunoSEQ multiplex PCR, and TCRdb's table has in-frame clones only and misses some. The top ten clones hold 27% of a sample with about 210 clones, approximately 22% of them seen once. V lost 3 bases to trimming and J lost 3 bases, with 12 bases between them. CDR1 SGHRS and CDR2 YFSETQ come from the germline V gene. The CDR3 spans 14 residues. Described treatment: randomized to nivolumab then ipilimumab (arm A) or the reverse (arm B). This record comes from a study of sequential checkpoint blockade in melanoma. Study-wide background: Each arm's sequence ended with maintenance nivolumab. Approximately 20 patients had tumor biopsies before treatment and at week 13.

Findings and limits, study-wide: Clinical benefit was about 30 times likelier when tumor T-cell fraction and clonality increased. Pretreatment TIL clonality tracked with response in the nivolumab-first arm.

The sequences come from tumor tissue (inferred from file names), collected from a patient given nivolumab and ipilimumab in sequence. The V call is TRBV5-1, the J call TRBJ1-1, with a possible D match to TRBD1 (5 bases). This sequence originates from a human donor with melanoma. The CDR3 spells CASSSQGGDTEAFF. The CDR3, as DNA: TGCGCCAGCAGCTCGCAGGGAGGGGACACTGAAGCTTTCTTT.